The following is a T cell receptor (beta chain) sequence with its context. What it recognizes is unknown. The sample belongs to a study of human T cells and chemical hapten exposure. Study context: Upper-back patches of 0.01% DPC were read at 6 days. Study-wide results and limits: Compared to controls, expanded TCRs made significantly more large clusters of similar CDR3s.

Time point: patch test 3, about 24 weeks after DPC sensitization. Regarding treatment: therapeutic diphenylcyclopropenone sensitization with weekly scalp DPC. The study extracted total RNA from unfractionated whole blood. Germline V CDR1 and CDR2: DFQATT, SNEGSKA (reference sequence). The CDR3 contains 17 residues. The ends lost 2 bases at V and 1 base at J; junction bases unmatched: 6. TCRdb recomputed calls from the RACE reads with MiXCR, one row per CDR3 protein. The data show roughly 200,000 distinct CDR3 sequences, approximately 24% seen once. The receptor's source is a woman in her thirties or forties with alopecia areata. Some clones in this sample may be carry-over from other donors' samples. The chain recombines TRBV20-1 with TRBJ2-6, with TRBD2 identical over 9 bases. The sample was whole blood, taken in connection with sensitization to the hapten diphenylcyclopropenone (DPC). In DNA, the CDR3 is TGCAGTGCTAGACCAGGACTAGCGCCATCTGGGGCCAACGTCCTGACTTTC. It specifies CSARPGLAPSGANVLTF.